This paragraph reports one T cell receptor beta chain. Original processing methods: How many nucleated cells were present was estimated from reference gene primer amplification. Sequencing used immunoSEQ multiplex PCR; TCRdb keeps in-frame clones, though not all of them. V, J and clone size are taken as reported in that table, and D and trimming were inferred from the DNA itself. The sample has more than 200,000 clones, approximately 90% seen once. Seattle participants joined during active infection and were tracked over time. These data are taken from a study of blood T cell repertoires in COVID-19. Whole-study context: PBMCs, B-cell-depleted T cells, or T cells provided the cDNA or gDNA that made up the material.

V lost 7 bases to trimming and J lost 2 bases; unmatched junction nucleotides: 4. The CDR3 length is 14 residues. Per germline, CDR1 MGHDK and CDR2 SYGVNS. The chain is built from TRBV25-1 and TRBJ2-2; 7 positions match TRBD2. Sequencing used peripheral blood. The TCR was taken from a man aged 25-45 years with COVID-19, enrolled during active disease. The CDR3 DNA follows: TGTGCCAGCATGTCTAGCGGAAACACCGGGGAGCTGTTTTTT. Translation gives CASMSSGNTGELFF.